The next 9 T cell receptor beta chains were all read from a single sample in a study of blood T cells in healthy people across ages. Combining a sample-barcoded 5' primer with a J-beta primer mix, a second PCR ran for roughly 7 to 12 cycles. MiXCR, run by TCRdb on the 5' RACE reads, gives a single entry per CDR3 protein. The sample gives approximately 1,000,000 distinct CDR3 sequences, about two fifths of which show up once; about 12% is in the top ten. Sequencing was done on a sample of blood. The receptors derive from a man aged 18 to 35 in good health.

DNA of the CDR3: TGTGCCAGCAGCCACGGGTCTACCGGGGAGCTGTTTTTT. Encoded protein: CASSHGSTGELFF. The chain couples TRBV9 to TRBJ2-2; no definite D call. Trimming stripped 4 bases from V and 5 bases from J, with 9 bases between. In germline, CDR1 is SGDLS, CDR2 YYNGEE. This CDR3 has 13 amino acids. The variable domain in full, with the rest retrieved from reference TRBV9 and TRBJ2-2, is DSGVTQTPKHLITATGQRVTLRCSPRSGDLSVYWYQQSLDQGLQFLIQYYNGEERAKGNILERFSAQQFPDLHSELNLSSLELGDSALYFCASSHGSTGELFFGEGSRLTVL.

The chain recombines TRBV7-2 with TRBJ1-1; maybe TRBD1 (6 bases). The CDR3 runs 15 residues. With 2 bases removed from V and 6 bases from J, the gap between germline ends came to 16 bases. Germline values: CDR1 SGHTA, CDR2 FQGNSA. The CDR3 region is CASSLRGGGRAEAFF. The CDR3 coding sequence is TGTGCCAGCAGCTTAAGAGGGGGGGGAAGAGCTGAAGCTTTCTTT.

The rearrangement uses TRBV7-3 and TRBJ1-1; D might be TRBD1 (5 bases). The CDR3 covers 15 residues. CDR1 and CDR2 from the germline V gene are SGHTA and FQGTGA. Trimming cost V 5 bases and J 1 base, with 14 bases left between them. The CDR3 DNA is TGTGCCAGCAGCCACTTCGTGGGGGAGAACACTGAAGCTTTCTTT. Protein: CASSHFVGENTEAFF.

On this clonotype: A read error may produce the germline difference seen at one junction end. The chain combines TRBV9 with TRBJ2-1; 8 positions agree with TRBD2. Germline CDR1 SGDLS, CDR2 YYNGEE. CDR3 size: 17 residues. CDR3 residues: CACSVALAVDSYNEQFF. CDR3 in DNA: TGTGCCTGCAGCGTAGCACTAGCGGTAGATTCCTACAATGAGCAGTTCTTC.

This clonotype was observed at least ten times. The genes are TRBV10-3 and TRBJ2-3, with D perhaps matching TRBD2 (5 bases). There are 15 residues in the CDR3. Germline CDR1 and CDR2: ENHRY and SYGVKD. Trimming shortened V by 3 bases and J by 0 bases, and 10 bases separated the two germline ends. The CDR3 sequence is CAISERRTSTDTQYF. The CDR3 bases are TGTGCCATCAGTGAAAGGAGGACTAGCACAGATACGCAGTATTTT.

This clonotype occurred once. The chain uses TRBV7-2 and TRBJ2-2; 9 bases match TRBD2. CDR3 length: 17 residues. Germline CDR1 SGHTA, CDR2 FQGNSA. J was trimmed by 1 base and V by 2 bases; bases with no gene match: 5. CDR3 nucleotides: TGTGCCAGCAGCTTACAAGCGGGGGGTTTGAACACCGGGGAGCTGTTTTTT. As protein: CASSLQAGGLNTGELFF.

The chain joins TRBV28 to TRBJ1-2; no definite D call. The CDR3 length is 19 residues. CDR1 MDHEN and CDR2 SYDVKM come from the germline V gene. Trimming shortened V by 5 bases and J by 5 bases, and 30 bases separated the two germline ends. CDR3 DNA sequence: TGTGCCAGCAGTGTAACCTACTCAGAAGGTTTCTATTATTTTTATGGCTACACCTTC. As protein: CASSVTYSEGFYYFYGYTF.

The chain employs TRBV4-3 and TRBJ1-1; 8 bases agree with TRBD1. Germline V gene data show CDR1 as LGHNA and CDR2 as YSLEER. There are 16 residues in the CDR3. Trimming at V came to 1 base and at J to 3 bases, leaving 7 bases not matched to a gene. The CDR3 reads CASSQVQGAIDTEAFF. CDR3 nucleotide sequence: TGCGCCAGCAGCCAAGTGCAGGGGGCCATTGACACTGAAGCTTTCTTT.

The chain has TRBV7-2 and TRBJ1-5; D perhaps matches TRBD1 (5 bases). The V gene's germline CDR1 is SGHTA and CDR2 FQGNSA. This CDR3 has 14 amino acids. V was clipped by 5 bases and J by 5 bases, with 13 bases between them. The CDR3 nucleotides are TGTGCCAGCAGCCTGCAGGGTGTAGATCAGCCCCAGCATTTT. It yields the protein CASSLQGVDQPQHF.